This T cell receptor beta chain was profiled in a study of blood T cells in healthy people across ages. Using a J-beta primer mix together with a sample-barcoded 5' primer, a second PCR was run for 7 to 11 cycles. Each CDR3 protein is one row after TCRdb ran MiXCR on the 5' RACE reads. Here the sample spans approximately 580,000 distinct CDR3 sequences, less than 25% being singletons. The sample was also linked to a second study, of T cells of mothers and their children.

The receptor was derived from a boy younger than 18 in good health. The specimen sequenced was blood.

CDR3 in DNA: TGTGCCAGCAGCTTGGTTACAGGGTCCTATGGCTACACCTTC. Translated, it gives CASSLVTGSYGYTF. The V gene is TRBV5-6, the J gene TRBJ1-2; a weak D match, TRBD1 (6 bases). V dropped 0 bases and J dropped 4 bases, with 10 bases sitting between them. The CDR3 has 14 amino acids. CDR1 is SGHDT, CDR2 YYEEEE, per germline.